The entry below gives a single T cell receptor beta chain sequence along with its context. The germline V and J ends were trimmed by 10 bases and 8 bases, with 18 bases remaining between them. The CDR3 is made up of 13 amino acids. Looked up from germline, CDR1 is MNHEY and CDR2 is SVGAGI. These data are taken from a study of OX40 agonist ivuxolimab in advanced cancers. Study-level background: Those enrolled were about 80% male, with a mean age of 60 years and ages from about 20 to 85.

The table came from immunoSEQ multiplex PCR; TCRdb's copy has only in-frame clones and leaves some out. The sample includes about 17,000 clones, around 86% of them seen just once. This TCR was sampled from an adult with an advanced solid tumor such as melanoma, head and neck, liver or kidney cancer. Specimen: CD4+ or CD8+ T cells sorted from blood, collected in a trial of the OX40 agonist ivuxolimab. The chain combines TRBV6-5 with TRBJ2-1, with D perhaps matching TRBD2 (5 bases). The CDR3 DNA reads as TGTGCCACCACGATCCTAGAGGGAGATGAGCAGTTCTTC. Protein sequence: CATTILEGDEQFF.